This T cell receptor beta chain was recorded in a study of identical twins. Study-wide points: For zero-insertion analyses, partial confounding could come from invariant MAIT and iNKT cells.

CDR1 is SGHVS, CDR2 FQNEAQ, per germline. The CDR3 contains 17 residues. V lost 1 base and J 2 bases, leaving 16 bases between the germline ends. TCRdb fed the 5' RACE reads into MiXCR, producing one record per CDR3 protein. The sample consists of some 500,000 distinct CDR3 sequences, approximately 15% of them appearing once. This clonotype was picked up a small number of times. Its target is not known. These same records also appear under a second study, on yellow fever vaccine responses in identical twins.

The sequenced material came from CD4+ T cells sorted from blood. This chain uses TRBV7-8 with TRBJ2-3, with D hard to call. This sequence originates from a woman younger than 35 in good health. In DNA form, the CDR3 reads TGTGCCAGCAGCTTAGAGATCTGGACGTTGGACACAGATACGCAGTATTTT. Protein: CASSLEIWTLDTDTQYF. The full variable domain, rest sourced from reference TRBV7-8 and TRBJ2-3, is GAGVSQSPRYKVAKRGQDVALRCDPISGHVSLFWYQQALGQGPEFLTYFQNEAQLDKSGLPSDRFFAERPEGSVSTLKIQRTQQEDSAVYLCASSLEIWTLDTDTQYFGPGTRLTVL.